These 20 T cell receptor beta chains were all obtained from the same sample, sequenced in a study of cytomegalovirus exposure and HLA in healthy donors. PCR amplification relied on 60 Vbeta primers (plus 13 Jbeta primers). This table comes from immunoSEQ multiplex PCR, and its TCRdb copy is limited to in-frame clones, with some not included. The profile shows 100,000 or so clones, around 86% of them singletons. The sequenced material came from PBMCs. These receptor sequences come from a man aged 30 to 39 in good health and CMV-seropositive.

The rearrangement links TRBV6-4 to TRBJ1-1; D ambiguous. This CDR3 is 13 amino acids long. Germline loops: CDR1 MRHNA, CDR2 SNTAGT. V was trimmed by 8 bases and J by 4 bases, leaving 14 bases between them. The CDR3 DNA sequence: TGTGCCAGCGGATCAGAGGTGGGCACTGAAGCTTTCTTT. Its translation: CASGSEVGTEAFF.

CDR3 amino acids: CASRTEAKGYGYTF. CDR3 DNA: TGTGCCAGCAGGACAGAGGCCAAGGGCTATGGCTACACCTTC. J is TRBJ1-2 and V is TRBV27; D might be TRBD1 (5 bases). The V end was cut by 6 bases, the J end by 4 bases, with 15 bases between. The CDR3 contains 14 residues. Germline CDR1 reads MNHEY; CDR2 reads SMNVEV (reference sequence).

The genes are TRBV5-4 and TRBJ2-7, with TRBD1 matching over 10 bases. Trimming took 3 bases from V and 4 from J; bases not matched to a gene: 7. Germline CDR1 and CDR2: SGHNT and YYREEE (reference sequence). CDR3 length equals 15 residues. This chain's CDR3 is CASSYSGTGVYEQYF. The CDR3, as DNA: TGTGCCAGCAGCTACTCCGGGACAGGGGTATACGAGCAGTACTTC.

This chain connects TRBV7-3 to TRBJ2-6; a weak D match, TRBD1 (6 bases). The ends were cut back, 2 bases at V and 0 bases at J, with 8 bases in the middle. CDR1 is SGHTA and CDR2 is FQGTGA in the germline V gene. The CDR3 length is 16 residues. The CDR3 DNA is TGTGCCAGCAGCTTAGGGACAAACTCTGGGGCCAACGTCCTGACTTTC. This codes for CASSLGTNSGANVLTF.

This clone was detected only a few times. This chain joins TRBV11-3 and TRBJ2-2, with 13 bases aligning to TRBD2. Unmatched junction bases numbered 5, after V lost 5 bases and J lost 5 bases. The CDR3 sequence is 16 residues long. Germline assignment: CDR1 SGHNT and CDR2 YENEEA. The CDR3 nucleotides read TGTGCCAGCAGCACGCCGGGACTAGCGGGGACCGGGGAGCTGTTTTTT. This sequence encodes CASSTPGLAGTGELFF.

V is TRBV4-2 and J is TRBJ1-2; D unresolved. CDR1 is LGHNA and CDR2 is YNFKEQ in the germline V gene. This CDR3 spans 14 amino acids. Trimming removed 0 bases at V and 2 bases at J, with 7 bases between. The CDR3 sequence is CASSQEGRNYGYTF. CDR3 bases: TGTGCCAGCAGCCAAGAGGGGAGGAACTATGGCTACACCTTC.

This chain joins TRBV7-9 and TRBJ2-7; weak D call: TRBD2 (6 bases). The germline V and J ends were trimmed by 5 bases and 2 bases, with 13 bases remaining between them. The CDR3 extends over 14 amino acids. Per the germline V gene, CDR1 is SEHNR and CDR2 is FQNEAQ (reference sequence). The CDR3 nucleotides read TGTGCCAGCAGCCTATCCGCGGGGCCCTACGAGCAGTACTTC. Protein product: CASSLSAGPYEQYF.

This clone showed up just once. The genes are TRBV6-6 and TRBJ1-1; D is undetermined. From germline, CDR1 is MNHNY and CDR2 SVGAGI (reference sequence). V dropped 3 bases and J dropped 2 bases, with 4 bases sitting between them. The CDR3 spans 12 residues. The CDR3 loop reads CASSYYNTEAFF. DNA of the CDR3: TGTGCCAGCAGTTATTATAACACTGAAGCTTTCTTT.

The chain couples TRBV4-1 to TRBJ2-2; 8 bases agree with TRBD2. V lost 4 bases and J lost 0; bases outside the gene matches: 13. Germline V gives CDR1 MGHRA, CDR2 YSYEKL. This CDR3 contains 19 residues. Here the CDR3 DNA reads TGCGCCAGCAGCCGTCCGCGGGTGGCGGGGGGAACGAACACCGGGGAGCTGTTTTTT. It specifies CASSRPRVAGGTNTGELFF.

CDR3 bases: TGTGCCAGTAGTATAGATCTCGGGTTGCGTGGCTACACCTTC. It translates to CASSIDLGLRGYTF. J is TRBJ1-2 and V is TRBV19; unclear D gene. V dropped 0 bases and J dropped 7 bases, with 12 bases sitting between them. The CDR3 is made up of 14 amino acids. Germline V gene sequence: CDR1 LNHDA, CDR2 SQIVND (reference sequence).

This chain joins TRBV28 and TRBJ2-5; TRBD2 is a possible D gene (6 bases). V lost 5 bases to trimming and J lost 2 bases, with 15 bases between them. This CDR3 spans 15 amino acids. Germline V gene data show CDR1 as MDHEN and CDR2 as SYDVKM. The CDR3 coding sequence is TGTGCCAGCAGTGCACCCGGGACTCGTCAAGAGACCCAGTACTTC. Protein: CASSAPGTRQETQYF.

This chain joins TRBV5-1 and TRBJ2-3; 12 nucleotides line up with TRBD2. J lost 1 base, V lost 3 bases, and 3 bases had no gene match. The CDR3 contains 16 residues. Germline CDR1 SGHRS, CDR2 YFSETQ. DNA of the CDR3: TGCGCCAGCAGCTCGGGACTAGCGGGTCGCACAGATACGCAGTATTTT. This codes for CASSSGLAGRTDTQYF.

The chain links TRBV11-3 to TRBJ1-1; no definite D call. V dropped 3 bases and J dropped 1 base, with 6 bases sitting between them. The CDR3 is 13 amino acids. Germline CDR1 is SGHNT and CDR2 is YENEEA. The CDR3: CASSLEGNTEAFF. CDR3 DNA: TGTGCCAGCAGCTTGGAGGGGAACACTGAAGCTTTCTTT.

The chain links TRBV6-1 to TRBJ2-5; no reliable D call. The J call may not be correct, given that the DNA end is closer to TRBJ2-7. Germline V gene sequence: CDR1 MNHNS, CDR2 SASEGT. CDR3 length: 13 amino acids. The CDR3 coding sequence is TGTGCCAGCAGTGAAGCGCCCCGTTACGAGCAGTACTTC. Amino acids: CASSEAPRYEQYF.

This chain links TRBV2 with TRBJ1-2; D perhaps matches TRBD1 (5 bases). V was shortened by 5 bases and J by 6 bases, with 13 bases between the two germline ends. This CDR3 has 13 amino acids. The germline V gene encodes CDR1 SNHLY and CDR2 FYNNEI. The CDR3 DNA is TGTGCCAGCAGTCCCGACAGACATAATGGCTACACCTTC. Residues: CASSPDRHNGYTF.

This clone showed up just a few times. The chain recombines TRBV9 with TRBJ1-6; weak D call: TRBD1 (5 bases). V was shortened by 0 bases and J by 9 bases, with 10 bases between the two germline ends. The CDR3 totals 14 residues. Germline V CDR1 and CDR2: SGDLS, YYNGEE. The CDR3: CASSVGGGGSPLHF. In DNA form, the CDR3 reads TGTGCCAGCAGCGTAGGTGGGGGAGGTTCACCCCTCCACTTT. Supplemented by reference TRBV9 and TRBJ1-6, the full variable domain reads DSGVTQTPKHLITATGQRVTLRCSPRSGDLSVYWYQQSLDQGLQFLIQYYNGEERAKGNILERFSAQQFPDLHSELNLSSLELGDSALYFCASSVGGGGSPLHFGNGTRLTVT.

The table lists this clone with a few counts. This chain uses TRBV6-5 with TRBJ1-2; TRBD1 matches at 8 bases. CDR3 size: 15 residues. Looked up from germline, CDR1 is MNHEY and CDR2 is SVGAGI. V dropped 2 bases and J dropped 1; count of bases not matched to a gene: 3. In DNA, the CDR3 is TGTGCCAGCAGTTACGGACAGGGTTTTAACTATGGCTACACCTTC. The encoded protein is CASSYGQGFNYGYTF.

J is TRBJ1-5 and V is TRBV14, with D tentatively TRBD1 (6 bases). Germline-derived CDR1 and CDR2 are SGHDN and FVKESK. The germline V and J ends were trimmed by 2 bases and 6 bases, with 8 bases remaining between them. The CDR3 is 13 amino acids. CDR3 amino acids: CASSQMTGQPQHF. In DNA, the CDR3 is TGTGCCAGCAGCCAAATGACAGGTCAGCCCCAGCATTTT.

This rearrangement joins TRBV27 to TRBJ1-1; no reliable D call. The CDR3 loop spans 15 amino acids. Germline CDR1 MNHEY, CDR2 SMNVEV (reference sequence). Trimming left V 5 bases short and J 0 bases short, with 13 bases between. Written as DNA, the CDR3 is TGTGCCAGCAGTCCCTCGACGGGGATGAACACTGAAGCTTTCTTT. It translates to CASSPSTGMNTEAFF.

V usage is TRBV7-2 and J usage is TRBJ1-2, with D unresolved. The CDR3 contains 13 residues. V dropped 1 base and J dropped 8 bases, with 11 bases sitting between them. Germline V lookup: CDR1 SGHTA, CDR2 FQGNSA. The CDR3: CASSLGVGSGYTF. In DNA form, the CDR3 reads TGTGCCAGCAGCTTAGGGGTCGGGAGCGGCTACACCTTC.